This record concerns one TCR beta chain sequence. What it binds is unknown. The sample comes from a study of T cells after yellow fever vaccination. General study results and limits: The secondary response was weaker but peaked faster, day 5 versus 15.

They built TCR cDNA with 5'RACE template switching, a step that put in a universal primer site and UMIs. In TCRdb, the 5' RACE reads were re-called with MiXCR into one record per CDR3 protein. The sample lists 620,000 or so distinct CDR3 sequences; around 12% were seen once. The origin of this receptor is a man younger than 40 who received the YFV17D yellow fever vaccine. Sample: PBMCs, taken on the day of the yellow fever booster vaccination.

DNA of the CDR3: TGTGCCAGCAGTGAGGACTCCTGGGAGACCCAGTACTTC. Its protein is CASSEDSWETQYF. The gene calls are TRBV12-3 or TRBV12-4 and TRBJ2-5, with a tentative D call TRBD2 (5 bases). The V gene lost 5 bases and the J gene lost 5 bases, with 12 bases spanning the gap. The CDR3 consists of 13 residues.